The TCR beta chain under discussion was sequenced for a study of shared clonotypes between healthy human individuals. Losses at the gene ends were 7 bases for V and 3 bases for J; bases not matched to a gene: 6. CDR3 length: 14 amino acids. Germline assignment: CDR1 SQVTM and CDR2 ANQGSEA. Notes on the study in general: Memory subsets generally showed lower estimated richness than naive subsets.

Sequencing used immunoSEQ multiplex PCR; TCRdb keeps in-frame clones, though not all of them. The table has around 340,000 clones, more than 60% seen once. Donors were healthy HIV-negative adults without recently reported acute infections or vaccinations. This clone was counted many times. Its matching antigen is unknown. The gene calls are TRBV29-1 and TRBJ2-3, with 11 bases matching TRBD1. The clonotype originates from a man aged 30 to 39 in good health. The sample comprised memory CD4+ T cells sorted from blood. Subset: CD45RA-negative fraction. CDR3 amino acids: CSAGQGALTDTQYF. The CDR3 coding sequence is TGCAGCGCTGGACAGGGGGCGCTGACAGATACGCAGTATTTT.